This entry lists 26 T cell receptor beta chains sequenced from one sample in a study of T cells after yellow fever vaccination. TCRdb re-called the 5' RACE reads through MiXCR, storing one row per CDR3 protein. Of approximately 330,000 distinct CDR3 sequences listed, 12% were seen once; the top ten hold about 3%. This specimen was CD4+ T cells sorted from PBMCs, taken 15 days after the yellow fever booster vaccination. The source of these receptors is a young man who received the YFV17D yellow fever vaccine.

The CDR3 here is CASSDSGWNEQFF. In DNA, the CDR3 is TGTGCCAGCAGTGACTCAGGGTGGAATGAGCAGTTCTTC. This sequence joins TRBV25-1 and TRBJ2-1; possible D gene TRBD1, 5 bases. This CDR3 spans 13 amino acids. Trimming removed 3 bases at V and 7 bases at J, with 10 bases between. Germline CDR1 is MGHDK and CDR2 is SYGVNS.

This clonotype occurred a few times. The V gene is TRBV29-1, the J gene TRBJ2-3, with 7 nucleotides matching TRBD2. Germline V gene lookup returns CDR1 SQVTM and CDR2 ANQGSEA. The trim removed 5 bases at V and 3 bases at J, leaving 8 bases unmatched. The CDR3 spans 14 residues. The CDR3 DNA sequence: TGCAGCGTTAGGCGGGGGTGGAAGACAGATACGCAGTATTTT. Protein: CSVRRGWKTDTQYF.

There are many counts of this clonotype. The chain combines TRBV5-1 with TRBJ2-1, with D unclear. Trimming left V 0 bases short and J 9 bases short, with 7 bases between. Germline-derived CDR1 and CDR2 are SGHRS and YFSETQ. The CDR3 covers 12 residues. The CDR3 DNA reads as TGCGCCAGCAGCTTGGTGATGGGTGAGCAGTTCTTC. It encodes CASSLVMGEQFF.

This clonotype was observed a handful of times. The V call is TRBV20-1, the J call TRBJ2-7, with a weak D call TRBD1 (7 bases). V was clipped by 3 bases and J by 2 bases, with 17 bases between them. The CDR3 runs 15 residues. The V gene's germline CDR1 is DFQATT and CDR2 SNEGSKA (reference sequence). The chain's CDR3 is CSASQGGGVAYEQYF. The CDR3 DNA follows: TGCAGTGCTAGCCAGGGGGGAGGTGTCGCCTACGAGCAGTACTTC.

The CDR3 coding sequence is TGCGCCAGCAGCCACATGAAAGGTCCTCTCGTACAGGGATTCCACGAGCAGTACGTC. This sequence encodes CASSHMKGPLVQGFHEQYV. The chain joins TRBV4-3 to TRBJ2-7, with D perhaps TRBD1 (6 bases). CDR1 is LGHNA and CDR2 is YSLEER in the germline V gene. This CDR3 region has 19 residues. V lost 3 bases to trimming and J lost 5 bases, with 29 bases between them.

Only a few counts were recorded for this clonotype. This chain links TRBV6-2 or TRBV6-3 with TRBJ1-1; D gene uncertain. Between the trimmed V and J ends, which lost 5 bases and 1 base, there was a span of 20 bases. The germline CDR1 and CDR2 sequences are MNHEY and SVGEGT. This CDR3 has 17 amino acids. As DNA, the CDR3 is TGTGCCAGCAGTACTCTCCCCGAAGGTCTCGAGAACACTGAAGCTTTCTTT. It yields the protein CASSTLPEGLENTEAFF.

In its sample, this clonotype was seen a few times. This rearrangement joins TRBV30 to TRBJ2-6, with D perhaps matching TRBD2 (5 bases). This CDR3 spans 14 amino acids. The germline V gene has CDR1 GTSNPN and CDR2 SVGIG (reference sequence). V was cut by 2 bases and J by 3 bases, with 8 bases left in between. The CDR3 sequence: CAWSPGDGANVLTF. The DNA for the CDR3 is TGTGCCTGGAGTCCCGGGGATGGGGCCAACGTCCTGACTTTC.

J is TRBJ1-1 and V is TRBV10-2, with no clear D. The germline V gene encodes CDR1 WSHSY and CDR2 SAAADI. V gave up 6 bases and J gave up 10 bases, with 15 bases separating them. The CDR3 length is 12 residues. The CDR3 sequence is CASRKESSGAFF. CDR3 sequence (DNA): TGCGCCAGCAGGAAGGAATCTTCTGGAGCTTTCTTT.

The rearrangement links TRBV12-3 or TRBV12-4 to TRBJ2-1; D gene unclear. This CDR3 has 15 residues. The V and J ends lost 7 bases and 0 bases respectively, with 13 bases between them. This CDR3 reads CASNDKSSSYNEQFF. In DNA form, the CDR3 reads TGTGCCAGCAATGACAAATCGAGCTCCTACAATGAGCAGTTCTTC.

The chain carries TRBV18 and TRBJ2-1; D possibly corresponds to TRBD2 (5 bases). Per germline, CDR1 KGHSH and CDR2 LQKENI. Trimming pared 3 bases from V and 5 bases from J, leaving 14 bases between. CDR3 length equals 15 residues. In DNA, the CDR3 is TGTGCCAGCTCACCTCGGACTCATAGTAACAATGAGCAGTTCTTC. It encodes CASSPRTHSNNEQFF.

The rearrangement uses TRBV5-4 and TRBJ2-2, with 8 bases fitting TRBD1. Germline assignment: CDR1 SGHNT and CDR2 YYREEE (reference sequence). The V and J ends lost 0 bases and 5 bases, in that order; junction bases with no gene match: 3. The CDR3 runs 15 residues. In DNA, the CDR3 is TGTGCCAGCAGCTTGGCAGGGGGCGCAACCGGGGAGCTGTTTTTT. This codes for CASSLAGGATGELFF. Using reference TRBV5-4 and TRBJ2-2 for the parts outside the CDR3, the full variable domain is ETGVTQSPTHLIKTRGQQVTLRCSSQSGHNTVSWYQQALGQGPQFIFQYYREEENGRGNFPPRFSGLQFPNYSSELNVNALELDDSALYLCASSLAGGATGELFFGEGSRLTVL.

This sequence joins TRBV25-1 and TRBJ1-3; D is ambiguous. Germline V gives CDR1 MGHDK, CDR2 SYGVNS. The CDR3 has 12 amino acids. Trimming took off 7 bases at V and 2 bases at J, with 6 bases between the two ends. The CDR3 DNA reads TGTGCCAGCACCAGCCCTGGAAACACCATATATTTT. It is translated as CASTSPGNTIYF. Supplemented by reference TRBV25-1 and TRBJ1-3, the full variable domain reads EADIYQTPRYLVIGTGKKITLECSQTMGHDKMYWYQQDPGMELHLIHYSYGVNSTEKGDLSSESTVSRIRTEHFPLTLESARPSHTSQYLCASTSPGNTIYFGEGSWLTVV.

This clonotype occurred many times. The gene calls are TRBV6-5 and TRBJ2-2; no clear D. This CDR3 has 13 amino acids. V was cut by 0 bases and J by 7 bases, with 6 bases left in between. In germline, CDR1 is MNHEY, CDR2 SVGAGI. The DNA of the CDR3 is TGTGCCAGCAGTTACTCCCTCCACGGGGAGCTGTTTTTT. It yields the protein CASSYSLHGELFF.

CDR3 bases: TGTGCCAGCAACCGACAGGGGACTATGGACCGAGGCTATGGCTACACCTTC. Its protein product is CASNRQGTMDRGYGYTF. This chain connects TRBV6-6 to TRBJ1-2; 8 bases agree with TRBD1. This CDR3 comprises 17 residues. V was pared by 7 bases and J by 4 bases, with 17 bases of the junction left unmatched. Germline CDR1 MNHNY, CDR2 SVGAGI (reference sequence).

This rearrangement joins TRBV5-1 to TRBJ2-7; 10 bases fit TRBD2. Germline CDR1 reads SGHRS; CDR2 reads YFSETQ. The V gene end was trimmed by 3 bases and the J gene end by 3 bases; junction bases not matched to a gene: 6. This CDR3 is 15 amino acids long. The CDR3 sequence is CASSWRVAGGYEQYF. In nucleotides, the CDR3 is TGCGCCAGCAGCTGGAGGGTAGCGGGGGGCTACGAGCAGTACTTC.

This clonotype was seen a handful of times. The genes are TRBV20-1 and TRBJ1-2; 7 bases map to TRBD1. J lost 2 bases, V lost 0 bases, and 9 bases had no gene match. Germline-derived CDR1 and CDR2 are DFQATT and SNEGSKA (reference sequence). CDR3 size: 16 residues. The CDR3 nucleotides read TGCAGTGCTAGAGAACCGGGACAGTTAAGAAACTATGGCTACACCTTC. It encodes CSAREPGQLRNYGYTF.

The rearrangement links TRBV5-5 to TRBJ2-5; 7 nucleotides align to TRBD2. Germline V gives CDR1 SGHKS, CDR2 YYEKEE (reference sequence). The ends lost 4 bases at V and 4 bases at J; junction bases unmatched: 10. The CDR3 runs to 15 residues. CDR3 in amino acids: CASSTHSSGRETQYF. The CDR3 region has the DNA TGTGCCAGCAGCACCCACTCTAGCGGACGAGAGACCCAGTACTTC.

This clonotype was detected only a few times. J is TRBJ2-2 and V is TRBV20-1, with TRBD2 identical over 12 bases. CDR3 length equals 14 residues. The germline CDR1 and CDR2 sequences are DFQATT and SNEGSKA (reference sequence). V lost 5 bases and J lost 6; bases outside the gene matches: 4. CDR3: CSAPLAGGSGELFF. The CDR3 coding sequence is TGCAGTGCTCCCCTAGCGGGGGGGTCCGGGGAGCTGTTTTTT.

This clonotype was detected only a few times. The genes are TRBV28 and TRBJ2-3, with 14 positions matching TRBD2. This CDR3 region has 16 residues. The ends lost 10 bases at V and 3 bases at J; junction bases unmatched: 9. Germline assignment: CDR1 MDHEN and CDR2 SYDVKM. CDR3: CATTRLAGGLTDTQYF. The CDR3, as DNA: TGTGCCACTACACGACTAGCGGGGGGGCTGACAGATACGCAGTATTTT.

The V and J genes are TRBV5-4 and TRBJ2-1, with 9 bases lining up with TRBD1. Looked up from germline, CDR1 is SGHNT and CDR2 is YYREEE (reference sequence). The CDR3 sequence is 16 residues long. The trim removed 4 bases at V and 2 bases at J, leaving 7 bases unmatched. The CDR3 nucleotides are TGTGCCAGCAGCGACCGGGGACAGGGAACCTACAATGAGCAGTTCTTC. Its protein product is CASSDRGQGTYNEQFF.

V and J are TRBV6-1 and TRBJ2-1; TRBD2 aligns across 10 bases. After removal of 5 bases from V and 3 bases from J, the junction contained 7 bases not matched to a gene. From germline, CDR1 is MNHNS and CDR2 SASEGT. The CDR3 length is 16 residues. CDR3 in amino acids: CASSYLAGANYNEQFF. DNA for the CDR3: TGTGCCAGCAGTTACCTAGCGGGGGCCAACTACAATGAGCAGTTCTTC.

This chain connects TRBV7-6 to TRBJ1-1, with TRBD1 identical over 10 bases. Germline CDR1 SGHVS, CDR2 FNYEAQ. Trimming cost V 5 bases and J 0 bases; bases outside gene matches: 6. This CDR3 is 16 amino acids long. The CDR3 DNA sequence: TGTGCCAGCAGCCTAGGACAGGGGGGAGTGAACACTGAAGCTTTCTTT. Amino acid sequence: CASSLGQGGVNTEAFF.

This clonotype occurred a few times. The chain carries TRBV5-1 and TRBJ2-2; the D call may be TRBD1 or TRBD2 (5 bases each). Trimming stripped 2 bases from V and 5 bases from J, with 10 bases between. This CDR3 has 14 amino acids. Germline V lookup: CDR1 SGHRS, CDR2 YFSETQ. The CDR3 is CASSFLAGTGELFF. CDR3 DNA: TGCGCCAGCAGCTTCCTAGCAGGGACCGGGGAGCTGTTTTTT.

The V call is TRBV2, the J call TRBJ2-3; D remains unclear. V shed 5 bases and J shed 5 bases, with 14 bases lying between them. From germline, CDR1 is SNHLY and CDR2 FYNNEI. The CDR3 consists of 14 residues. Here the CDR3 DNA reads TGTGCCAGCAGTTTCCAGAGAAACCTAGATACGCAGTATTTT. Encoded protein: CASSFQRNLDTQYF.

This clonotype was picked up a small number of times. J is TRBJ2-6 and V is TRBV5-1, with 8 nucleotides matching TRBD1. V was clipped by 5 bases and J by 4 bases; unmatched bases: 5. This CDR3 has 15 amino acids. Germline values: CDR1 SGHRS, CDR2 YFSETQ. The CDR3 DNA reads TGCGCCAGCAGTGCAGGGGGCTTCGGGGCCAACGTCCTGACTTTC. It translates to CASSAGGFGANVLTF.

This clonotype occurred once. The chain couples TRBV7-6 to TRBJ2-2; no firm D call. This CDR3 comprises 13 residues. Germline V gives CDR1 SGHVS, CDR2 FNYEAQ. V was cut by 5 bases and J by 7 bases, with 11 bases left in between. CDR3: CASSPPGYGELFF. CDR3 sequence (DNA): TGTGCCAGCAGCCCCCCAGGATACGGGGAGCTGTTTTTT. The variable domain in full, completed from reference TRBV7-6 and TRBJ2-2, reads GAGVSQSPRYKVTKRGQDVALRCDPISGHVSLYWYRQALGQGPEFLTYFNYEAQQDKSGLPNDRFSAERPEGSISTLTIQRTEQRDSAMYRCASSPPGYGELFFGEGSRLTVL.